This T cell receptor beta chain was retrieved from a study of T cells in Graves' hyperthyroidism and ophthalmopathy. Study-wide findings and caveats: Ophthalmopathy cases were set apart from stable hyperthyroidism by a 13 V-J model. Appearing also in blood were most of the thyroid clonotypes expanded above 0.001.

Worth noting for this clonotype: What it recognizes is unknown.

What was amplified from RNA transcripts were TCR beta CDR3 regions. The study used the HTBI primer set for a first-round RT-PCR of the TCR CDR3. Using its own MiXCR run on the multiplex PCR reads, TCRdb lists one record per CDR3 protein. Among 490,000 or so distinct CDR3 sequences listed, over 45% were seen once. Patients were excluded for uncontrolled infection, other autoimmune disease, pregnancy or lactation. Losses at the gene ends were 3 bases for V and 6 bases for J; bases not matched to a gene: 11. This CDR3 comprises 16 residues. Germline CDR1 reads LNHNV; CDR2 reads YYDKDF (reference sequence).

This clonotype originated in an adult woman with Graves' disease, either hyperthyroidism or ophthalmopathy (not recorded which). The sequenced sample was peripheral blood or thyroid tissue (not recorded which). The gene calls are TRBV15 and TRBJ1-2; TRBD1 matches 9 bases. CDR3 sequence reads: CATSREIGTGFHGYTF. Here the CDR3 DNA reads TGTGCCACCAGCAGGGAGATCGGGACAGGGTTTCATGGCTACACCTTC.